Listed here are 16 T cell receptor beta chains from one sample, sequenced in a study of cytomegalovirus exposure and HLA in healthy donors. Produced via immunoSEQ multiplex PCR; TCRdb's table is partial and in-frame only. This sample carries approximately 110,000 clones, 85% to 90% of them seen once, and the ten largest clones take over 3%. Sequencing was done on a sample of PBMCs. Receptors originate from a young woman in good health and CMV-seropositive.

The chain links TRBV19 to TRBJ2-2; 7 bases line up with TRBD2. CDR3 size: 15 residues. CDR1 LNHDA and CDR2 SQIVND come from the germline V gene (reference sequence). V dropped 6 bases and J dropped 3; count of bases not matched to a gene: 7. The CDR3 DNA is TGTGCCAGTAGCCTACCGGGACTATACACCGGGGAGCTGTTTTTT. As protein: CASSLPGLYTGELFF. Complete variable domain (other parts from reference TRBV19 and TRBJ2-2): DGGITQSPKYLFRKEGQNVTLSCEQNLNHDAMYWYRQDPGQGLRLIYYSQIVNDFQKGDIAEGYSVSREKKESFPLTVTSAQKNPTAFYLCASSLPGLYTGELFFGEGSRLTVL.

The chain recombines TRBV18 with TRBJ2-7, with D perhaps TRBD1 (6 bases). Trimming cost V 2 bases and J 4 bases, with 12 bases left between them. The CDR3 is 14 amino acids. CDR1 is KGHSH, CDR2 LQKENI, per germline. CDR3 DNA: TGTGCCAGCTCACCAATCGGACAGTCGTACGAGCAGTACTTC. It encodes CASSPIGQSYEQYF. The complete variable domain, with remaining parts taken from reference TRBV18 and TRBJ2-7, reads NAGVMQNPRHLVRRRGQEARLRCSPMKGHSHVYWYRQLPEEGLKFMVYLQKENIIDESGMPKERFSAEFPKEGPSILRIQQVVRGDSAAYFCASSPIGQSYEQYFGPGTRLTVT.

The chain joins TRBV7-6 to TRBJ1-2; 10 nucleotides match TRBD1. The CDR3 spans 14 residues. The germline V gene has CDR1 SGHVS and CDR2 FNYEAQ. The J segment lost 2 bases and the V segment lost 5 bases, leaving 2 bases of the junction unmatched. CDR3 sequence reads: CASSPDRGNYGYTF. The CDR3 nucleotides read TGTGCCAGCAGCCCGGACAGGGGGAACTATGGCTACACCTTC.

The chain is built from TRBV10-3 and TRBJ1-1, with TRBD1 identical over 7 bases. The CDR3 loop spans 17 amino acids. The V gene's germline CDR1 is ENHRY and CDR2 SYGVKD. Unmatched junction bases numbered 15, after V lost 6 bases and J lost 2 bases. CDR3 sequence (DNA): TGTGCCATCAGCCTAGGGGGCCCGACTGTTGGAAACACTGAAGCTTTCTTT. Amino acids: CAISLGGPTVGNTEAFF.

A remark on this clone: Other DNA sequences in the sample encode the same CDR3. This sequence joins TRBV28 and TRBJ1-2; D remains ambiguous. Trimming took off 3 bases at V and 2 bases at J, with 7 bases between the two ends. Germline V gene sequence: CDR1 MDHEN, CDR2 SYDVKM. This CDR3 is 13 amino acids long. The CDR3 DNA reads TGTGCCAGCAGTTTGACGGGAAACTATGGCTACACCTTC. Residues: CASSLTGNYGYTF.

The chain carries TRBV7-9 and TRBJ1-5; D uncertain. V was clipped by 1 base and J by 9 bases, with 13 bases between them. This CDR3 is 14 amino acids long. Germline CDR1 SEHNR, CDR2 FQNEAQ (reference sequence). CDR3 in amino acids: CASSLGGQSVPQHF. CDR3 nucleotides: TGTGCCAGCAGCTTAGGAGGGCAATCAGTGCCCCAGCATTTT.

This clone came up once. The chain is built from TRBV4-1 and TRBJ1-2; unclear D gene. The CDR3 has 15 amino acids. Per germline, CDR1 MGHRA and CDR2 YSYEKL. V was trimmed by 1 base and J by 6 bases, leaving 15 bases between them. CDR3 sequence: CASSQVIALRDGYTF. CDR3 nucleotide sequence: TGCGCCAGCAGCCAAGTCATAGCCCTCCGGGATGGCTACACCTTC.

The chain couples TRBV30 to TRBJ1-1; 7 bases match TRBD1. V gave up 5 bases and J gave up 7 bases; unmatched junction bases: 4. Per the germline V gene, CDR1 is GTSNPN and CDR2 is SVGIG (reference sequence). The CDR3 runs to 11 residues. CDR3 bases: TGTGCCTGGGGGGGACAGCTTGAAGCTTTCTTT. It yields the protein CAWGGQLEAFF.

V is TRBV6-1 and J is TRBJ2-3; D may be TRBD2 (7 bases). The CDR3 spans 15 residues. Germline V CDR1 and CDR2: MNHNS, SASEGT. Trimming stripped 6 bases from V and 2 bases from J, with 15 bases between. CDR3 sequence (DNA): TGTGCCAGCAGGGAGGGGGGGGTAGTCACAGATACGCAGTATTTT. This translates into CASREGGVVTDTQYF.

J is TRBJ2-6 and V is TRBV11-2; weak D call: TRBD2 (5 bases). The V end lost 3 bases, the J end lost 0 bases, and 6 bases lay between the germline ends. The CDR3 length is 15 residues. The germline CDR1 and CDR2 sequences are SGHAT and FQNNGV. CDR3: CASSFGDSGANVLTF. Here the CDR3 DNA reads TGTGCCAGCAGCTTCGGGGACTCTGGGGCCAACGTCCTGACTTTC. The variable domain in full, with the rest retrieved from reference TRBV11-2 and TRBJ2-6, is EAGVAQSPRYKIIEKRQSVAFWCNPISGHATLYWYQQILGQGPKLLIQFQNNGVVDDSQLPKDRFSAERLKGVDSTLKIQPAKLEDSAVYLCASSFGDSGANVLTFGAGSRLTVL.

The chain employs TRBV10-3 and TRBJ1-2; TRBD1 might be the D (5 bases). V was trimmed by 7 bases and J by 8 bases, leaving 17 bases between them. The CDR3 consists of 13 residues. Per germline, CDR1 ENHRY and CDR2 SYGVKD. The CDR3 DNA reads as TGTGCCATCAAAACTTCTCAGGGAAGGGGCTACACCTTC. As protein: CAIKTSQGRGYTF.

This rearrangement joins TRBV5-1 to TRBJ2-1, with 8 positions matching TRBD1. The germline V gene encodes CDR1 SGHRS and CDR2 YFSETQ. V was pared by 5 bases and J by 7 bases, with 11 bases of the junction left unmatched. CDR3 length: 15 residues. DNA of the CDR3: TGCGCCAGCAGTCTTACAGGGGGTTGGTCAAATGAGCAGTTCTTC. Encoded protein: CASSLTGGWSNEQFF.

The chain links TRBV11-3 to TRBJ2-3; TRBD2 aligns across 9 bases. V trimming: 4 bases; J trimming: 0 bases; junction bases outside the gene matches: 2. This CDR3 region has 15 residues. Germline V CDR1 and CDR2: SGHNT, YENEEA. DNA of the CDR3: TGTGCCAGCAGCTCTAGCGGGGTCAGCACAGATACGCAGTATTTT. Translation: CASSSSGVSTDTQYF.

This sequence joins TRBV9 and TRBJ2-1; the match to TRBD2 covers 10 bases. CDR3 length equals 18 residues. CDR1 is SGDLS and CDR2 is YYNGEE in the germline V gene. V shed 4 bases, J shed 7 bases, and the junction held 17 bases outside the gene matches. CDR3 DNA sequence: TGTGCCAGCAGCAAAGGACTAGCGGAGGGGGTTAAGGTAAATGAGCAGTTCTTC. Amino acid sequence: CASSKGLAEGVKVNEQFF.

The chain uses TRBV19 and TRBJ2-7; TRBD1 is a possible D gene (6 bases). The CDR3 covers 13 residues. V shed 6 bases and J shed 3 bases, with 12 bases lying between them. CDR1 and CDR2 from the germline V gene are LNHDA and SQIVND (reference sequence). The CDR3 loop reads CASSQDRFYEQYF. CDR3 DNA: TGTGCCAGTAGCCAAGACAGGTTCTACGAGCAGTACTTC.

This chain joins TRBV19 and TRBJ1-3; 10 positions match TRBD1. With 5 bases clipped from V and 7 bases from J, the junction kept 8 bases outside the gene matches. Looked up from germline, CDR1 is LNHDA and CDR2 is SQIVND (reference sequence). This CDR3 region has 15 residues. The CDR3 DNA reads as TGTGCCAGTAGTCTGGACAGGGGGAAAAGGAACACCATATATTTT. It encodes CASSLDRGKRNTIYF.